Following are 15 T cell receptor beta chains from one sample sequenced in a study of CD8+CD57+ T cells in acquired aplastic anemia. Genomic DNA provided the template from which TCR beta VDJ and CDR3 profiles were obtained. TCRdb re-called the reads through MiXCR, storing one row per CDR3 protein. The table lists some 200,000 distinct CDR3 sequences, roughly 57% of them singletons. The sequencing input was sorted CD4+, CD8+, or CD8+CD57+ T cells (not recorded which) from PBMCs. The receptors derive from a human donor in good health.

This clonotype came up a few times. This chain links TRBV11-2 with TRBJ2-1; 12 nucleotides agree with TRBD2. Germline values: CDR1 SGHAT, CDR2 FQNNGV. J lost 2 bases, V lost 2 bases, and 25 bases had no gene match. The CDR3 length is 24 residues. The CDR3 coding sequence is TGTGCCAGCAGCTTAAGGTGGCTCGGCGCGATACTAGCGGGGGGCCCAGGTGCCTACAATGAGCAGTTCTTC. It codes for CASSLRWLGAILAGGPGAYNEQFF.

Ten or more counts support this clonotype. This rearrangement joins TRBV4-3 to TRBJ2-7; D is uncertain. Germline V gives CDR1 LGHNA, CDR2 YSLEER. This CDR3 region has 13 residues. The V end was cut by 0 bases, the J end by 3 bases, with 6 bases between. This CDR3 reads CASSQDSHYEQYF. In DNA form, the CDR3 reads TGCGCCAGCAGCCAAGACTCACACTACGAGCAGTACTTC.

The chain has TRBV7-2 and TRBJ2-7; D is uncertain. Germline V lookup: CDR1 SGHTA, CDR2 FQGNSA. Trimming pared 2 bases from V and 6 bases from J, leaving 8 bases between. The CDR3 has 12 amino acids. DNA for the CDR3: TGTGCCAGCAGCTTACCCAGGAGCGAGCAGTACTTC. Translation gives CASSLPRSEQYF.

This clonotype was seen many times. The rearrangement links TRBV9 to TRBJ2-7; 8 bases fit TRBD2. This CDR3 is 13 amino acids long. V was pared by 2 bases and J by 3 bases, with 1 base of the junction left unmatched. Germline CDR1 is SGDLS and CDR2 is YYNGEE. The CDR3: CASSVSGGYEQYF. The CDR3 DNA follows: TGTGCCAGCAGCGTCAGCGGGGGCTACGAGCAGTACTTC.

The chain joins TRBV10-3 to TRBJ2-1, with D hard to call. Per germline, CDR1 ENHRY and CDR2 SYGVKD. The CDR3 loop spans 13 amino acids. V shed 4 bases and J shed 7 bases, with 11 bases lying between them. The CDR3 here is CAISGTDLNEQFF. CDR3 DNA sequence: TGTGCCATCAGTGGAACCGACTTGAATGAGCAGTTCTTC.

This clonotype was seen many times. The V gene is TRBV4-3, the J gene TRBJ2-1; 9 nucleotides match TRBD2. The CDR3 covers 17 residues. CDR1 is LGHNA, CDR2 YSLEER, per germline. V dropped 0 bases and J dropped 4; count of bases not matched to a gene: 7. This chain's CDR3 is CASSQDVPSGTYNEQFF. The CDR3 region has the DNA TGCGCCAGCAGCCAAGATGTGCCTAGCGGGACGTACAATGAGCAGTTCTTC.

The CDR3 region has the DNA TGTGCCAGCAGCTTAGAAGGGGACTCAAGCACAGATACGCAGTATTTT. Its protein product is CASSLEGDSSTDTQYF. This chain joins TRBV7-8 and TRBJ2-3, with D perhaps TRBD2 (6 bases). The CDR3 contains 16 residues. The V end was cut by 1 base, the J end by 0 bases, with 11 bases between. Looked up from germline, CDR1 is SGHVS and CDR2 is FQNEAQ. The variable domain in full, with the rest retrieved from reference TRBV7-8 and TRBJ2-3, is GAGVSQSPRYKVAKRGQDVALRCDPISGHVSLFWYQQALGQGPEFLTYFQNEAQLDKSGLPSDRFFAERPEGSVSTLKIQRTQQEDSAVYLCASSLEGDSSTDTQYFGPGTRLTVL.

This clonotype was observed at least ten times. The V and J genes are TRBV7-6 and TRBJ1-1, with D possibly matching TRBD1 (6 bases). CDR1 is SGHVS and CDR2 is FNYEAQ in the germline V gene. V shed 3 bases and J shed 0 bases, with 14 bases lying between them. The CDR3 is 16 residues long. CDR3 DNA: TGTGCCAGCAGCTTCCGATCAGGGGACATGAACACTGAAGCTTTCTTT. Translated: CASSFRSGDMNTEAFF.

As regards this clonotype: This may come from a read error, since a much larger clone is one base off. The CDR3 reads CASSSTSGIPETQYF. CDR3 sequence (DNA): TGTGCCAGCAGTTCCACTAGCGGGATCCCAGAGACCCAGTACTTC. The V and J genes are TRBV12-5 and TRBJ2-5; 10 positions match TRBD2. The CDR3 sequence is 15 residues long. Germline V gene sequence: CDR1 LGHNT, CDR2 FRNRAP.

This clonotype showed up many times. V gene TRBV14 combines with J gene TRBJ2-6; 7 bases fit TRBD1. The CDR3 has 16 residues. V dropped 6 bases and J dropped 0; count of bases not matched to a gene: 5. The germline CDR1 and CDR2 sequences are SGHDN and FVKESK. CDR3 nucleotide sequence: TGTGCCAGCAGTCAGGGGGTCGGCTCTGGGGCCAACGTCCTGACTTTC. It translates to CASSQGVGSGANVLTF.

This clonotype occurred many times. J is TRBJ1-1 and V is TRBV4-3; perhaps TRBD1 as D (5 bases). V gave up 0 bases and J gave up 3 bases, with 17 bases separating them. The CDR3 is 17 amino acids. The V gene's germline CDR1 is LGHNA and CDR2 YSLEER. This CDR3 reads CASSQDPSTGLDTEAFF. DNA for the CDR3: TGCGCCAGCAGCCAAGATCCCAGTACAGGTTTGGACACTGAAGCTTTCTTT.

This chain links TRBV9 with TRBJ2-2; no clear D. Germline assignment: CDR1 SGDLS and CDR2 YYNGEE. This CDR3 comprises 16 residues. Between the trimmed V and J ends, which lost 0 bases and 2 bases, there was a span of 11 bases. Here the CDR3 DNA reads TGTGCCAGCAGCGTAGAAGGGCAGCGTAACACCGGGGAGCTGTTTTTT. Translating it yields CASSVEGQRNTGELFF.

The chain has TRBV11-1 and TRBJ2-1, with D perhaps matching TRBD1 (5 bases). The V and J ends lost 1 base and 9 bases respectively, with 10 bases between them. Germline V CDR1 and CDR2: SGHAT, FQDESV (reference sequence). The CDR3 loop spans 13 amino acids. DNA of the CDR3: TGTGCCAGCAGCTTAGTAGGGGATGGTGAGCAGTTCTTC. It translates to CASSLVGDGEQFF. Combining the CDR3 with reference TRBV11-1 and TRBJ2-1 gives the whole variable domain EAEVAQSPRYKITEKSQAVAFWCDPISGHATLYWYRQILGQGPELLVQFQDESVVDDSQLPKDRFSAERLKGVDSTLKIQPAELGDSAMYLCASSLVGDGEQFFGPGTRLTVL.

J is TRBJ2-5 and V is TRBV24-1; D call uncertain. Germline V gene sequence: CDR1 KGHDR, CDR2 SFDVKD. This CDR3 is 14 amino acids long. V lost 4 bases to trimming and J lost 4 bases, with 12 bases between them. This CDR3 reads CATSESPGLETQYF. In DNA form, the CDR3 reads TGTGCCACCAGTGAATCGCCGGGCCTAGAGACCCAGTACTTC.

This clonotype appeared a few times. This chain links TRBV6-5 with TRBJ2-1, with 9 bases that match TRBD2. Losses at the gene ends were 0 bases for V and 5 bases for J; bases not matched to a gene: 8. This CDR3 is 17 amino acids long. Germline V gene sequence: CDR1 MNHEY, CDR2 SVGAGI. The CDR3 sequence: CASSYSGGRVLDNEQFF. DNA for the CDR3: TGTGCCAGCAGTTACTCAGGCGGGAGGGTATTGGACAATGAGCAGTTCTTC.